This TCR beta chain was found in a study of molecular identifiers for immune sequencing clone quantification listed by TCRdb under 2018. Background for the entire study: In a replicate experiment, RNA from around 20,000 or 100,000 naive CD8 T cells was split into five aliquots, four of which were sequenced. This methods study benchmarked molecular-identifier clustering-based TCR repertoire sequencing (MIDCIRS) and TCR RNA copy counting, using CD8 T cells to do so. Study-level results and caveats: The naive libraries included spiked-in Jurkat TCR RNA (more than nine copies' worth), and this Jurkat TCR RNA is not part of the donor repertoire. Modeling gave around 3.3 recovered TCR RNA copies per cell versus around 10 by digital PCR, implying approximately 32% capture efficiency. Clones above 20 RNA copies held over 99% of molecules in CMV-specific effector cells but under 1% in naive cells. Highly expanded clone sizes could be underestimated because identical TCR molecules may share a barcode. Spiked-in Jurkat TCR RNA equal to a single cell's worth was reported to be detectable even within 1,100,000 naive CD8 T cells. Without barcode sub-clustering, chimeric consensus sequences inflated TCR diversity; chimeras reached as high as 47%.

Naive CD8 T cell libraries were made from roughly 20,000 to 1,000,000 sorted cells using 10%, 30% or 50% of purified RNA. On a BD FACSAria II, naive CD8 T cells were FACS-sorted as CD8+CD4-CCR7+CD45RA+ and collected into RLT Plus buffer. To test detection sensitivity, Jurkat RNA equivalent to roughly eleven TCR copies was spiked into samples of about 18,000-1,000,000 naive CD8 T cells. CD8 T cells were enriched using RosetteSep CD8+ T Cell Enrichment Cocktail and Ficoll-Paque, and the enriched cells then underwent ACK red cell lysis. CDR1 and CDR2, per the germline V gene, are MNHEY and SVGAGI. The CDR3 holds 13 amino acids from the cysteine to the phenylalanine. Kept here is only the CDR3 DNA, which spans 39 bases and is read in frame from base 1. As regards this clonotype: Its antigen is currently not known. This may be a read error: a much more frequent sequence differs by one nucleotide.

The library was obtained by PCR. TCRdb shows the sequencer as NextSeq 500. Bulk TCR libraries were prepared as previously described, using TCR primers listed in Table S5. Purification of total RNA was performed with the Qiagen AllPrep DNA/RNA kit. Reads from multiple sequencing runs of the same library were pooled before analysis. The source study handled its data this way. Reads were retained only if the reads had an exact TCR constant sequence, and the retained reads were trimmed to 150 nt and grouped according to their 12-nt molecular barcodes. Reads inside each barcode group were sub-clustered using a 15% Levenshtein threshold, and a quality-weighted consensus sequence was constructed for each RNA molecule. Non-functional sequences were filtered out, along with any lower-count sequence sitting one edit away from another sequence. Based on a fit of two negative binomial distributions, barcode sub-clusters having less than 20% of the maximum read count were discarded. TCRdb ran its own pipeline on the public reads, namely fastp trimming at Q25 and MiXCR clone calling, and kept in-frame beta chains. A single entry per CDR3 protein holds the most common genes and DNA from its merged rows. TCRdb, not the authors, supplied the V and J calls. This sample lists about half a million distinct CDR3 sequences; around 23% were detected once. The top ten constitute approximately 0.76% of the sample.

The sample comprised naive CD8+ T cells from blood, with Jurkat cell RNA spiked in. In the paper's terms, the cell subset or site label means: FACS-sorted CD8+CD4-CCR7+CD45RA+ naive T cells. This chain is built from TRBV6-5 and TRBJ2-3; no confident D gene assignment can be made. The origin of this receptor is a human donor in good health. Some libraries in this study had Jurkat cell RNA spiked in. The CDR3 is CASGYYFTDTQYF. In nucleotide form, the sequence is TGTGCCAGCGGTTACTATTTCACAGATACGCAGTATTTT.